The 2 T cell receptor beta chains below were found in one sample sequenced in a study of blood T cell repertoires in COVID-19. Method: immunoSEQ multiplex PCR; TCRdb's copy keeps in-frame clones and lacks some. The data show approximately 72,000 clones, 84% seen once. Source material: peripheral blood. All receptors come from a man in his fifties with active COVID-19.

This chain connects TRBV30 to TRBJ1-1; tentatively, D is TRBD1 (6 bases). Trimming removed 4 bases at V and 4 bases at J, with 13 bases between. This CDR3 comprises 13 residues. Germline CDR1 reads GTSNPN; CDR2 reads SVGIG (reference sequence). The CDR3 loop reads CAWTKGGGTEAFF. The CDR3 coding sequence is TGTGCCTGGACCAAGGGGGGGGGCACTGAAGCTTTCTTT.

A single count supports this clone. V gene TRBV6-6 combines with J gene TRBJ1-1, with TRBD1 identical over 8 bases. With 6 bases clipped from V and 2 bases from J, the junction kept 11 bases outside the gene matches. The CDR3 contains 16 residues. Germline V lookup: CDR1 MNHNY, CDR2 SVGAGI (reference sequence). The CDR3 region is CASRAGTGYLNTEAFF. DNA for the CDR3: TGTGCCAGCAGGGCCGGGACAGGTTATCTAAACACTGAAGCTTTCTTT.